The clone carrying this T cell receptor (beta chain) occurred many times. Its specificity is not known. This record belongs to a study of early T cells in non-severe SARS-CoV-2 infection. About the research overall: Sequenced bulk RNA came from whole blood that was unsorted, and chains were unpaired.

The TCR library protocol attached unique molecular identifiers to the individual cDNA molecules. TCRdb itself ran the 5' RACE reads through MiXCR, one entry per CDR3 protein. This sample has about 23,000 distinct CDR3 sequences, with 5% found just once. The study's findings and limits: Matches to VDJdb favored anti-spike CD8 responses and missed private and CD4 specificities.

Germline CDR1 and CDR2: SEHNR and FQNEAQ (reference sequence). The CDR3 runs to 14 residues. V lost 1 base and J 3 bases, leaving 7 bases between the germline ends. V and J are TRBV7-9 and TRBJ1-5; no clear D. Sequencing was done on a sample of whole blood. This TCR came from an adult who was a healthcare worker with PCR-confirmed SARS-CoV-2 infection or an uninfected control (not recorded which). CDR3 bases: TGTGCCAGCAGCTTAGACAGCTACAATCAGCCCCAGCATTTT. The encoded protein is CASSLDSYNQPQHF.